The 7 T cell receptor beta chains listed next were all sequenced from one sample in a study of OX40 agonist ivuxolimab in advanced cancers. Assay used: immunoSEQ multiplex PCR; TCRdb lists only in-frame clones, some missing. The sample lists over 15,000 clones, 80% to 85% occurring once. This material consisted of CD4+ or CD8+ T cells sorted from blood, taken in a trial of the OX40 agonist ivuxolimab. These receptors were collected from an adult with an advanced solid tumor such as melanoma, head and neck, liver or kidney cancer.

This clone has more than one count but fewer than ten. J is TRBJ1-5 and V is TRBV28, with D maybe TRBD1 (6 bases). Trimming took 6 bases from V and 11 from J, leaving 17 bases between them. Germline CDR1 is MDHEN and CDR2 is SYDVKM. The CDR3 contains 13 residues. The CDR3 DNA is TGTGCCAGCAGAACGGACAGCCGATGGGCCCAGCATTTT. Translation gives CASRTDSRWAQHF.

This clone was recorded a few times. CDR3 protein: CASSDGTGGTDTQYF. CDR3 coding DNA: TGTGCCAGCAGTGACGGGACAGGGGGCACAGATACGCAGTATTTT. V and J are TRBV6-4 and TRBJ2-3; 10 bases agree with TRBD1. The CDR3 is made up of 15 amino acids. After removal of 2 bases from V and 1 base from J, the junction contained 0 bases not matched to a gene. CDR1 MRHNA and CDR2 SNTAGT come from the germline V gene.

V usage is TRBV6-5 and J usage is TRBJ2-7, with a possible D match to TRBD2 (6 bases). The CDR3 length is 16 residues. The V gene's germline CDR1 is MNHEY and CDR2 SVGAGI. Trimming took 2 bases from V and 5 from J, leaving 19 bases between them. The chain's CDR3 is CASSYNGGASSNEQYF. The CDR3 DNA reads as TGTGCCAGCAGTTACAATGGCGGGGCCTCATCGAACGAGCAGTACTTC.

The CDR3, as DNA: TGTGCCAGCATTCGAGTGGGCCGGACTTACGAGCAGTACTTC. Its protein product is CASIRVGRTYEQYF. The V gene is TRBV28, the J gene TRBJ2-7, with D maybe TRBD2 (5 bases). The V end was cut by 7 bases, the J end by 4 bases, with 17 bases between. CDR1 is MDHEN and CDR2 is SYDVKM in the germline V gene. CDR3 length: 14 amino acids.

This chain joins TRBV25-1 and TRBJ2-5, with D possibly TRBD2 on 7 matching bases. The CDR3 runs 15 residues. The V and J ends lost 7 bases and 1 base respectively, with 16 bases between them. Germline loops: CDR1 MGHDK, CDR2 SYGVNS. The CDR3 nucleotides read TGTGCCAGCACTCCGAGGGGGGGGCGCCAAGAGACCCAGTACTTC. It encodes CASTPRGGRQETQYF.

V usage is TRBV19 and J usage is TRBJ2-3; D remains ambiguous. There are 14 residues in the CDR3. V shed 3 bases and J shed 4 bases, with 11 bases lying between them. Germline V gene data show CDR1 as LNHDA and CDR2 as SQIVND (reference sequence). The CDR3 protein is CASSIVSPPDTQYF. CDR3 nucleotides: TGTGCCAGTAGTATCGTCTCCCCCCCAGATACGCAGTATTTT.

The rearrangement links TRBV14 to TRBJ2-7, with TRBD1 as a possible D gene (5 bases). Trimming removed 3 bases from V and 3 bases from J, with 9 bases in between. Germline V CDR1 and CDR2: SGHDN, FVKESK. This CDR3 has 13 amino acids. The CDR3 DNA reads as TGTGCCAGCAGCCAGTTGACAGTCTACGAGCAGTACTTC. Protein product: CASSQLTVYEQYF.